Sequencing of this T cell receptor (beta chain) was carried out in a study of T cell responses to AZD1222 COVID-19 vaccine. V was cut by 2 bases and J by 4 bases, with 9 bases left in between. The CDR3 is made up of 14 amino acids. CDR1 SEHNR and CDR2 FQNEAQ come from the germline V gene (reference sequence). Turning to this clone: Antigen: not known.

Here immunoSEQ multiplex PCR was the method, and the copy in TCRdb shows in-frame clones only, minus some. The table has 150,000 to 200,000 clones, approximately 94% seen once; the top ten hold approximately 4.8%. Overall study results and limits: Nearly half of spike-specific TCRs reportedly go after variant regions that carry no mutations. Spike was spanned by vaccine-associated CD4 TCRs, which were dominant at 160-218 and 743-854. Clonal diversity was possibly underestimated, and the donors were mostly white British, with more females. Increases in Spike-specific TCR breadth and depth were seen after two AZD1222 doses.

The clonotype originates from an adult who received the AZD1222 COVID-19 vaccine. The input for sequencing was peripheral blood, taken 28 days after the second AZD1222 dose. The rearrangement joins TRBV7-9 to TRBJ1-5, with a weak D call TRBD1 (5 bases). CDR3 loop: CASSLNGGNQPQHF. The DNA for the CDR3 is TGTGCCAGCAGCTTAAATGGGGGTAATCAGCCCCAGCATTTT. Using reference TRBV7-9 and TRBJ1-5 for the parts outside the CDR3, the full variable domain is DTGVSQNPRHKITKRGQNVTFRCDPISEHNRLYWYRQTLGQGPEFLTYFQNEAQLEKSRLLSDRFSAERPKGSFSTLEIQRTEQGDSAMYLCASSLNGGNQPQHFGDGTRLSIL.